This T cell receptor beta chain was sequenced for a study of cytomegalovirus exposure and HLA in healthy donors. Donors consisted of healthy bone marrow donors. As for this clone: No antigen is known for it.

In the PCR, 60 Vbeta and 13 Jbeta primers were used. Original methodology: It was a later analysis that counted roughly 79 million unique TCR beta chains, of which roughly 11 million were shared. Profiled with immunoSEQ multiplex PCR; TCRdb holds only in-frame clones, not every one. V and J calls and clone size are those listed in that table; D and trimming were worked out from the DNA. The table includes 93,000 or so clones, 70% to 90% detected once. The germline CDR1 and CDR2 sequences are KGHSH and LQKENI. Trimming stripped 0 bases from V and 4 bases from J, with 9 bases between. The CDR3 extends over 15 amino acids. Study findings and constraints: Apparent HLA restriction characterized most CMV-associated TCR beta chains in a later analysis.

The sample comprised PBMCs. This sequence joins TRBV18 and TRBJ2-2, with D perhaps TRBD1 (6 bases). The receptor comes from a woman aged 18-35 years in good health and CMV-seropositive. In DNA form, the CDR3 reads TGTGCCAGCTCACCACCTTGGACAGTCACCGGGGAGCTGTTTTTT. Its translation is CASSPPWTVTGELFF.